This TCR beta chain was recovered during a study of shared clonotypes between healthy human individuals. Trimming at V came to 4 bases and at J to 7 bases, leaving 7 bases not matched to a gene. Germline V gives CDR1 SGHNT, CDR2 YYREEE (reference sequence). The CDR3 runs to 15 residues. The protocol was immunoSEQ multiplex PCR, while the TCRdb copy is restricted to in-frame clones and leaves out a portion. Altogether some 2,100,000 clones are present, nearly 97% being singletons, with the ten largest covering about 0.13%. V and J are TRBV5-4 and TRBJ1-5; 11 positions match TRBD1. The source is a man younger than 35 in good health. Sequencing input: naive CD4+ T cells sorted from blood. The sample's subset: CD45RA+ positively selected. The CDR3 is CASSADRGLGQPQHF. In DNA, the CDR3 is TGTGCCAGCAGCGCGGACAGGGGGCTGGGGCAGCCCCAGCATTTT.